Following are 23 T cell receptor beta chains from one sample sequenced in a study of CD8+CD57+ T cells in acquired aplastic anemia. Patients sequenced had flow cytometry evidence of CD8+CD57+ cell expansion. For CDR3 and TCR beta VDJ profiling, genomic DNA was the template used. MiXCR, applied by TCRdb to the reads, yields one record per CDR3 protein. The table lists 150,000 to 200,000 distinct CDR3 sequences, less than 60% of them singletons. The specimen was sorted CD4+, CD8+, or CD8+CD57+ T cells (not recorded which) from PBMCs. The receptors stem from a human donor with aplastic anemia.

This clonotype has at least ten counts. This sequence joins TRBV9 and TRBJ2-1; the match to TRBD2 covers 12 bases. The V and J ends lost 2 bases and 8 bases, in that order; junction bases with no gene match: 5. Germline V gives CDR1 SGDLS, CDR2 YYNGEE. This CDR3 comprises 15 residues. CDR3 loop: CASSVGLAGTHEQFF. DNA for the CDR3: TGTGCCAGCAGCGTCGGACTAGCGGGAACTCATGAGCAGTTCTTC.

This chain uses TRBV11-2 with TRBJ2-3; 12 nucleotides agree with TRBD2. J gave up 11 bases and V 5 bases, and 11 bases lay outside the gene matches. There are 15 residues in the CDR3. The germline V gene has CDR1 SGHAT and CDR2 FQNNGV. The CDR3 DNA is TGTGCCAGCAGCGCTAGCGGGGGGGCCGACAATGAGCAGTATTTT. Protein: CASSASGGADNEQYF.

J is TRBJ1-2 and V is TRBV28, with unresolved D. Per the germline V gene, CDR1 is MDHEN and CDR2 is SYDVKM. Trimming took 2 bases from V and 7 from J, leaving 11 bases between them. The CDR3 is made up of 13 amino acids. CDR3 nucleotides: TGTGCCAGCAGTTTAGGGGTGCCTGGTGGCTACACCTTC. Its translation is CASSLGVPGGYTF.

Regarding this clonotype: This may be a read error: a much more frequent sequence differs by one nucleotide. The V gene is TRBV9, the J gene TRBJ2-3; no clear D. Germline V gene lookup returns CDR1 SGDLS and CDR2 YYNGEE. The CDR3 totals 14 residues. The CDR3 region has the DNA TGTGCCAGCAGCGTAGGTCCAGCATCGGATACGCGGTATTTT. Amino acid sequence: CASSVGPASDTRYF.

The rearrangement joins TRBV24-1 to TRBJ2-3, with 7 bases lining up with TRBD1. The trim removed 3 bases at V and 2 bases at J, leaving 10 bases unmatched. CDR3 length equals 17 residues. Germline CDR1 is KGHDR and CDR2 is SFDVKD. The CDR3 reads CATSDVTGVPDTDTQYF. CDR3 in DNA: TGTGCCACCAGTGATGTAACAGGGGTCCCGGACACAGATACGCAGTATTTT.

This clonotype was detected only once. The V gene is TRBV10-1, the J gene TRBJ2-1; the match to TRBD2 covers 9 bases. Germline trimming cut 8 bases from V and 7 bases from J; bases unmatched to any gene: 9. CDR1 is WNHNN, CDR2 SYGVQD, per germline (reference sequence). The CDR3 has 14 residues. The CDR3 spells CASRLGTSLNEQFF. The CDR3 DNA follows: TGCGCCAGCCGGTTGGGGACTAGCTTAAATGAGCAGTTCTTC.

CDR3 amino acids: CASSIPSSYTEAFF. CDR3 DNA sequence: TGTGCCAGTAGCATTCCGAGCTCGTACACTGAAGCTTTCTTT. The chain has TRBV19 and TRBJ1-1, with D unclear. Trimming took off 6 bases at V and 3 bases at J, with 14 bases between the two ends. Germline loops: CDR1 LNHDA, CDR2 SQIVND (reference sequence). This CDR3 spans 14 amino acids. Supplemented by reference TRBV19 and TRBJ1-1, the full variable domain reads DGGITQSPKYLFRKEGQNVTLSCEQNLNHDAMYWYRQDPGQGLRLIYYSQIVNDFQKGDIAEGYSVSREKKESFPLTVTSAQKNPTAFYLCASSIPSSYTEAFFGQGTRLTVV.

The chain has TRBV2 and TRBJ1-2; TRBD1 is a possible D gene (5 bases). This CDR3 spans 14 amino acids. V lost 7 bases, J lost 5 bases, and 17 bases lay in between. The germline CDR1 and CDR2 sequences are SNHLY and FYNNEI. CDR3 nucleotide sequence: TGTGCCAGCATCCCCCCGGGGCAGGGTTATGGCTACACCTTC. Translating gives CASIPPGQGYGYTF.

This rearrangement joins TRBV25-1 to TRBJ1-1; tentatively, D is TRBD1 (6 bases). The germline CDR1 and CDR2 sequences are MGHDK and SYGVNS. This CDR3 comprises 15 residues. V lost 6 bases to trimming and J lost 4 bases, with 18 bases between them. The chain's CDR3 is CASSSPSTGSTEAFF. CDR3 nucleotide sequence: TGTGCCAGCAGCTCCCCCTCTACAGGGTCCACTGAAGCTTTCTTT.

The genes are TRBV7-2 and TRBJ2-7, with 12 bases aligning to TRBD2. The germline V gene encodes CDR1 SGHTA and CDR2 FQGNSA. This CDR3 spans 15 amino acids. Trimming cost V 3 bases and J 5 bases; bases outside gene matches: 5. CDR3 nucleotide sequence: TGTGCCAGCAGCTTGGGACTAGCGGGCTACAACGAGCAGTACTTC. Protein sequence: CASSLGLAGYNEQYF.

This clonotype has at least ten counts. This sequence joins TRBV6-1 and TRBJ2-7; TRBD1 matches 10 bases. In germline, CDR1 is MNHNS, CDR2 SASEGT. The CDR3 sequence is 14 residues long. The V and J ends lost 6 bases and 6 bases, in that order; junction bases with no gene match: 8. The chain's CDR3 is CASSPGTGVGEQYF. The CDR3 DNA follows: TGTGCCAGCAGCCCCGGGACAGGGGTTGGCGAGCAGTACTTC.

This clonotype appeared a few times. The rearrangement joins TRBV2 to TRBJ2-7; D gene ambiguous. This CDR3 contains 15 residues. Germline CDR1 and CDR2: SNHLY and FYNNEI. Trimming cost V 3 bases and J 5 bases, with 17 bases left between them. In DNA, the CDR3 is TGTGCCAGCAGTGAGGCGTATAACCGGGTTAACGAGCAGTACTTC. It encodes CASSEAYNRVNEQYF.

The CDR3: CATSAADRDNTIYF. For the CDR3, the DNA is TGTGCCACCAGTGCCGCGGACCGAGACAACACCATATATTTT. The chain couples TRBV24-1 to TRBJ1-3; D call uncertain. This CDR3 is built from 14 residues. Germline values: CDR1 KGHDR, CDR2 SFDVKD. V was clipped by 5 bases and J by 7 bases, with 14 bases between them.

In its sample, this clonotype is medium-sized. The CDR3 reads CATSRDEAGARDTQYF. In nucleotides, the CDR3 is TGTGCCACCAGCAGAGATGAAGCGGGGGCCAGGGATACGCAGTATTTT. The chain is built from TRBV15 and TRBJ2-3, with 8 bases matching TRBD2. Trimming took 0 bases from V and 6 from J; bases not matched to a gene: 8. Germline V gives CDR1 LNHNV, CDR2 YYDKDF (reference sequence). This CDR3 spans 16 amino acids.

This clonotype occurred many times. The J gene is TRBJ2-5, the V gene TRBV5-1; 7 bases map to TRBD1. The germline V gene encodes CDR1 SGHRS and CDR2 YFSETQ. V dropped 6 bases and J dropped 2; count of bases not matched to a gene: 7. The CDR3 contains 14 residues. The CDR3 sequence: CASNQLTGQETQYF. DNA of the CDR3: TGCGCCAGCAACCAGCTGACAGGGCAAGAGACCCAGTACTTC.

This clonotype came up many times. This chain uses TRBV10-3 with TRBJ1-4, with unresolved D. Germline CDR1 ENHRY, CDR2 SYGVKD. CDR3 length: 14 amino acids. V was trimmed by 4 bases and J by 0 bases, leaving 6 bases between them. This CDR3 reads CAISAAATNEKLFF. In DNA, the CDR3 is TGTGCCATCAGTGCCGCTGCAACTAATGAAAAACTGTTTTTT.

There are many counts of this clonotype. V usage is TRBV24-1 and J usage is TRBJ2-1; 12 bases map to TRBD1. Germline assignment: CDR1 KGHDR and CDR2 SFDVKD. The CDR3 runs 16 residues. The junction had 10 bases not matched to a gene; V was cut back by 5 bases and J by 9 bases. Written as DNA, the CDR3 is TGTGCCACCAGTGCCCGGGACAGGGGGCGCGGAAGTGAGCAGTTCTTC. This gives the protein CATSARDRGRGSEQFF.

This sequence joins TRBV5-1 and TRBJ2-7; 10 nucleotides agree with TRBD2. The germline gives CDR1 SGHRS, CDR2 YFSETQ. Trimming cost V 2 bases and J 5 bases; bases outside gene matches: 7. This CDR3 has 15 residues. The CDR3 sequence is CASSFSLAGIDEQYF. CDR3 in DNA: TGCGCCAGCAGCTTCTCACTAGCGGGGATCGACGAGCAGTACTTC.

This clonotype came up many times. The genes are TRBV7-9 and TRBJ1-1; TRBD1 is a possible D gene (5 bases). Germline V gene data show CDR1 as SEHNR and CDR2 as FQNEAQ (reference sequence). V dropped 5 bases and J dropped 3 bases, with 16 bases sitting between them. CDR3 size: 15 residues. CDR3 sequence reads: CASSTRSLGDTEAFF. The CDR3 coding sequence is TGTGCCAGCAGCACTAGATCCTTAGGGGACACTGAAGCTTTCTTT.

The V gene is TRBV7-3, the J gene TRBJ2-5; D is possibly TRBD2 (5 bases). The length of the CDR3 is 15 residues. V was clipped by 2 bases and J by 1 base, with 11 bases between them. Germline CDR1 is SGHTA and CDR2 is FQGTGA. The CDR3 DNA reads as TGTGCCAGCAGCTTAGAATATAGCGCCCAAGAGACCCAGTACTTC. Its translation is CASSLEYSAQETQYF.

The chain combines TRBV2 with TRBJ1-2; D is perhaps TRBD1 (6 bases). This CDR3 comprises 13 residues. The germline V and J ends were trimmed by 7 bases and 6 bases, with 15 bases remaining between them. Germline CDR1 and CDR2: SNHLY and FYNNEI. CDR3 DNA sequence: TGTGCCAGCATGGTCCTCAGGGGCGATGGCTACACCTTC. Residues: CASMVLRGDGYTF.

The chain joins TRBV20-1 to TRBJ2-2; TRBD2 agrees at 7 bases. The CDR3 loop spans 16 amino acids. The junction had 5 bases not matched to a gene; V was cut back by 0 bases and J by 1 base. Germline lookup yields CDR1 DFQATT and CDR2 SNEGSKA (reference sequence). CDR3 amino acids: CSARDPGEGNTGELFF. CDR3 coding DNA: TGCAGTGCTAGAGATCCTGGGGAGGGGAACACCGGGGAGCTGTTTTTT.

This clonotype came up many times. The rearrangement links TRBV7-8 to TRBJ2-1; D is undetermined. Between the trimmed V and J ends, which lost 0 bases and 8 bases, there was a span of 5 bases. This CDR3 has 12 residues. Germline-derived CDR1 and CDR2 are SGHVS and FQNEAQ. CDR3 coding DNA: TGTGCCAGCAGCTTAGCGATCGATGAGCAGTTCTTC. Translating gives CASSLAIDEQFF.